A selection of T cell receptor beta chains follows, all from one sample in a study of Graves' ophthalmopathy and Graves' hyperthyroidism. TCRdb redid the calling of the multiplex PCR reads with MiXCR, one entry per CDR3 protein. Of about 620,000 distinct CDR3 sequences in the sample, roughly 20% were seen once. Sequenced: peripheral blood. These receptors came from a woman younger than 30 with stable Graves' hyperthyroidism. Some clones in this sample may be carry-over from other donors' samples. CDR3s include the opening cysteine and the closing phenylalanine or tryptophan. The D gene is left open where the match is weak. Clone size, where shown, is once, few, many, or a class for clones that have expanded.

size: many; J: TRBJ1-1; D: -; V: TRBV7-3; DNA: TGTGCCAGCAGCCCCGGGACACACACTGAAGCTTTCTTT; CDR3: CASSPGTHTEAFF
size: many; J: TRBJ2-5; D: -; V: TRBV20-1; DNA: TGCAGTGCTAGTACTAGTAGCTTCCCAGGGATGAAGACCCAGTACTTC; CDR3: CSASTSSFPGMKTQYF
size: -; J: TRBJ2-5; D: TRBD2; V: TRBV12-3/TRBV12-4; DNA: TGTGCCAGCAGTTTAGCGTTTGGCGGGGGACCGTACCAAGAGACCCAGTACTTC; CDR3: CASSLAFGGGPYQETQYF
size: many; J: TRBJ1-1; D: -; V: TRBV5-1; DNA: TGCGCCAGCAGCTTATCAGGGACGGTTCTGAACACTGAAGCTTTCTTT; CDR3: CASSLSGTVLNTEAFF
size: many; J: TRBJ1-5; D: -; V: TRBV20-1; DNA: TGCAGTGCTAGACAGGAATGGGGGGCTGAGAGCAATCAGCCCCAGCATTTT; CDR3: CSARQEWGAESNQPQHF
size: many; J: TRBJ2-7; D: -; V: TRBV6-1; DNA: TGTGCCAGCAGTGAATACACTGGATACGAGCAGTACTTC; CDR3: CASSEYTGYEQYF
size: many; J: TRBJ2-7; D: -; V: TRBV5-1; DNA: TGCGCCAGCAGCCCCGAAGTGAACATGGACGAGCAGTACTTC; CDR3: CASSPEVNMDEQYF
size: many; J: TRBJ1-6; D: -; V: TRBV9; DNA: TGTGCCAGCAGCAAGACCCTGTGGGATTCACCCCTCCACTTT; CDR3: CASSKTLWDSPLHF
size: few; J: TRBJ2-7; D: TRBD2; V: TRBV28; DNA: TGTGCCAGCAGTTTGAGCGGGGACTCCTACGAGCAGTACTTC; CDR3: CASSLSGDSYEQYF
size: few; J: TRBJ2-7; D: -; V: TRBV4-1; DNA: TGCGCCAGCAGCCAAGGGGCGACTAGTTATAACTACGAGCAGTACTTC; CDR3: CASSQGATSYNYEQYF
size: few; J: TRBJ1-1; D: -; V: TRBV30; DNA: TGTGCCTATACAGCCGGGGTTAGGGGCACTGAAGCTTTCTTT; CDR3: CAYTAGVRGTEAFF
size: few; J: TRBJ2-7; D: TRBD2; V: TRBV29-1; DNA: TGCAGCGTGAGCGCCCTTAGCGGGGCTGGGTACGAGCAGTACTTC; CDR3: CSVSALSGAGYEQYF
size: -; J: TRBJ1-1; D: -; V: TRBV29-1; DNA: TGCAGCGCTCAAGAGGGGACTGAAGCTTTCTTT; CDR3: CSAQEGTEAFF